The 17 T cell receptor beta chains reported below all come from one sample, sequenced in a study of blood T cells in healthy people across ages. Alongside a J-beta primer mix, a sample-barcoded 5' primer served in a second PCR lasting about 7 to 11 cycles. TCRdb recomputed calls from the 5' RACE reads with MiXCR, one row per CDR3 protein. Among under 2,000,000 distinct CDR3 sequences listed, about 50% were seen once. Sequencing was carried out using blood. These receptors were taken from a middle-aged woman in good health.

This clonotype was detected a few times. The rearrangement uses TRBV28 and TRBJ2-1; D uncertain. V lost 8 bases and J lost 9, with 17 bases in between. CDR1 and CDR2 (germline): MDHEN, SYDVKM. CDR3 length: 13 amino acids. The CDR3 bases are TGTGCCAGCCAGTCGCTGGAGAGAGGTGAGCAGTTCTTC. Its translation: CASQSLERGEQFF.

This clonotype was seen a few times. The chain employs TRBV15 and TRBJ1-2; TRBD1 agrees at 7 bases. CDR3 length: 16 residues. Germline V gene lookup returns CDR1 LNHNV and CDR2 YYDKDF (reference sequence). Trimming removed 1 base from V and 4 bases from J; junction bases left unmatched: 9. The CDR3 loop reads CATSRGRDNRGYGYTF. CDR3 bases: TGTGCCACCAGCAGAGGCCGGGACAACAGGGGCTATGGCTACACCTTC.

This clonotype was seen only once. J is TRBJ2-5 and V is TRBV4-3; TRBD2 matches at 9 bases. This CDR3 region has 15 residues. Looked up from germline, CDR1 is LGHNA and CDR2 is YSLEER. V dropped 4 bases and J dropped 5; count of bases not matched to a gene: 8. The CDR3 DNA reads TGCGCCAGCAGCCGGACGCGGGGGGGCCACGAGACCCAGTACTTC. It is translated as CASSRTRGGHETQYF.

This clonotype was counted at least ten times. The chain employs TRBV7-8 and TRBJ2-5; no clear D gene. This CDR3 is built from 14 residues. V dropped 2 bases and J dropped 5 bases, with 12 bases sitting between them. Germline CDR1 SGHVS, CDR2 FQNEAQ. CDR3 nucleotides: TGTGCCAGCAGCTTAAAGCCCCTGGGGGAGACCCAGTACTTC. It codes for CASSLKPLGETQYF.

In its sample, this clonotype was seen once. This rearrangement joins TRBV20-1 to TRBJ2-3; D uncertain. Trimming shortened V by 6 bases and J by 2 bases, and 15 bases separated the two germline ends. Germline CDR1 is DFQATT and CDR2 is SNEGSKA (reference sequence). The CDR3 length is 14 residues. The CDR3 sequence: CSAPKVSSTDTQYF. The CDR3 DNA reads TGCAGTGCCCCCAAGGTTAGCTCCACAGATACGCAGTATTTT.

V is TRBV20-1 and J is TRBJ2-5; 7 nucleotides align to TRBD1. Germline V lookup: CDR1 DFQATT, CDR2 SNEGSKA (reference sequence). The CDR3 loop spans 17 amino acids. Trimming cost V 1 base and J 2 bases; bases outside gene matches: 13. CDR3 loop: CSARASEGAQLQETQYF. The CDR3 region has the DNA TGCAGTGCTAGAGCCAGCGAGGGGGCCCAGTTACAAGAGACCCAGTACTTC.

The chain recombines TRBV19 with TRBJ1-4; D gene ambiguous. This CDR3 contains 15 residues. Per germline, CDR1 LNHDA and CDR2 SQIVND (reference sequence). V dropped 7 bases and J dropped 3 bases, with 15 bases sitting between them. CDR3 DNA: TGTGCCAGTAACCACCGAGCGGAGTCTAATGAAAAACTGTTTTTT. Its translation: CASNHRAESNEKLFF.

The rearrangement joins TRBV20-1 to TRBJ2-7; no clear D gene. CDR3 length: 13 residues. In germline, CDR1 is DFQATT, CDR2 SNEGSKA (reference sequence). V dropped 5 bases and J dropped 4 bases, with 15 bases sitting between them. The CDR3 DNA follows: TGCAGTGCTTTACCAGTTAAACTTTACGAGCAGTACTTC. Its protein is CSALPVKLYEQYF.

J is TRBJ2-5 and V is TRBV6-2 or TRBV6-3, with TRBD2 as a possible D gene (7 bases). V gave up 0 bases and J gave up 6 bases, with 14 bases separating them. CDR3 length: 15 residues. CDR1 MNHEY and CDR2 SVGEGT come from the germline V gene. CDR3 amino acids: CASSYSRGGFQTQYF. The CDR3 nucleotides read TGTGCCAGCAGTTACTCGAGGGGGGGCTTCCAGACCCAGTACTTC.

The chain carries TRBV28 and TRBJ2-7; D is perhaps TRBD1 or TRBD2 (5 bases each). Germline V lookup: CDR1 MDHEN, CDR2 SYDVKM. The CDR3 contains 16 residues. V was trimmed by 1 base and J by 0 bases, leaving 13 bases between them. CDR3 protein: CASSLFGLGGSYEQYF. The CDR3 DNA sequence: TGTGCCAGCAGTTTATTCGGTCTTGGGGGCTCCTACGAGCAGTACTTC.

The chain joins TRBV7-2 to TRBJ2-1, with 8 bases matching TRBD2. Trimming cost V 5 bases and J 4 bases; bases outside gene matches: 7. The CDR3 extends over 15 amino acids. In germline, CDR1 is SGHTA, CDR2 FQGNSA. The CDR3 bases are TGTGCCAGCAGCCCAACGGGGGGGCGGTACAATGAGCAGTTCTTC. This codes for CASSPTGGRYNEQFF.

J is TRBJ2-1 and V is TRBV7-9, with a possible D match to TRBD2 (5 bases). This CDR3 is 13 amino acids long. The germline V gene has CDR1 SEHNR and CDR2 FQNEAQ (reference sequence). V was shortened by 1 base and J by 9 bases, with 10 bases between the two germline ends. This CDR3 is CASSLGVLVEQFF. DNA of the CDR3: TGTGCCAGCAGCTTAGGAGTACTAGTTGAGCAGTTCTTC.

V gene TRBV11-2 combines with J gene TRBJ2-7, with 8 bases lining up with TRBD1. The last part of the DNA fits TRBJ2-5 better; the J call may be wrong. Looked up from germline, CDR1 is SGHAT and CDR2 is FQNNGV. This CDR3 has 15 residues. CDR3 coding DNA: TGTGCCAGCAGCCTCGGACAGGGAAAGGTAGAGACCCAGTACTTC. Translating it yields CASSLGQGKVETQYF.

The chain joins TRBV28 to TRBJ2-5; 13 bases line up with TRBD2. The V gene's germline CDR1 is MDHEN and CDR2 SYDVKM. The V and J ends lost 5 bases and 11 bases, in that order; junction bases with no gene match: 26. The CDR3 is made up of 20 amino acids. The CDR3 coding sequence is TGTGCCAGCAGTCAAACCAGGACTAGCGGGGGCGCCTCGTTGATCAATGAGCAGTACTTC. The encoded protein is CASSQTRTSGGASLINEQYF.

The chain couples TRBV2 to TRBJ2-7; maybe TRBD1 (6 bases). CDR1 and CDR2 (germline): SNHLY, FYNNEI. CDR3 length: 15 residues. Deletions cut 5 bases from V and 2 bases from J, with 16 bases between. The CDR3 region is CASSSAGAVTYEQYF. CDR3 nucleotides: TGTGCCAGCAGTTCGGCAGGGGCCGTAACCTACGAGCAGTACTTC.

As regards this clonotype: The junction differs from germline at one of its ends, possibly a read error. The chain joins TRBV7-2 to TRBJ2-7, with 8 bases aligning to TRBD1. The CDR3 has 16 amino acids. Germline V gene sequence: CDR1 SGHTA, CDR2 FQGNSA. CDR3 residues: CAGSLGRDRITYEQYF. DNA of the CDR3: TGTGCCGGCAGCTTAGGTCGGGACAGGATCACCTACGAGCAGTACTTC.

The J gene is TRBJ2-5, the V gene TRBV5-1; D may correspond to TRBD1 or TRBD2 (6 bases each). The CDR3 consists of 15 residues. The V gene lost 5 bases and the J gene lost 2 bases, with 16 bases spanning the gap. Germline V CDR1 and CDR2: SGHRS, YFSETQ. CDR3 in amino acids: CASSLRPGAQETQYF. In DNA form, the CDR3 reads TGCGCCAGCAGTCTACGCCCGGGGGCTCAAGAGACCCAGTACTTC.